This TCR beta chain was retrieved from a study of CD4+ T cells in melanoma. Notes on this clone: Its antigen is as yet unknown.

Between the trimmed V and J ends, which lost 6 bases and 1 base, there was a span of 13 bases. CDR3 length equals 15 residues. Germline V lookup: CDR1 WSHSY, CDR2 SAAADI. Clones were read by immunoSEQ multiplex PCR, and TCRdb kept only the in-frame ones, dropping some. The data contain roughly 150,000 clones, about 90% of them singletons. Study-wide results and caveats: A reported correlation linked neoantigen-specific CD4+ T cells to CD8+, macrophage and B cell function. In melanoma, neoantigen-specific CD4+ T cells reportedly differed in differentiation state.

This chain links TRBV10-2 with TRBJ2-1; D is perhaps TRBD2 (5 bases). The clonotype was recovered from a human donor with melanoma. The CDR3 bases are TGCGCCAGCAGCCGGAAACTAGGATCCTACAATGAGCAGTTCTTC. Its protein product is CASSRKLGSYNEQFF.